This T cell receptor (beta chain) was recorded in a study of vaccination effects on CD4 cells after COVID-19. The repertoire was sequenced with immunoSEQ multiplex PCR; TCRdb's copy has only in-frame clones and lacks some. The sample holds about 41,000 clones, more than 65% seen once. Sequencing was preceded by expansion of antigen-specific CD4+ T cells with viral peptide pools in the ViraFEST assay. Subsequent to a culture period of 10 days, CD4+ T cells were isolated. None of the vaccinated had previously contracted SARS-CoV-2, and their nucleocapsid antibodies tested negative. Germline V CDR1 and CDR2: SGHVS, FQNEAQ. V lost 8 bases to trimming and J lost 3 bases, with 10 bases between them. The CDR3 runs to 13 residues. As regards this clone: Its antigen is still unknown.

This TCR was sampled from a human donor who received a COVID-19 vaccine. The sequencing here drew on CD4+ T cells from PBMCs cultured with HCoV-NL63 spike peptides, taken before COVID-19 vaccination. The rearrangement links TRBV7-8 to TRBJ1-4, with D perhaps matching TRBD1 (6 bases). CDR3 DNA sequence: TGTGCCAGCGGGGCAGGGGCTAATGAAAAACTGTTTTTT. Translating gives CASGAGANEKLFF.